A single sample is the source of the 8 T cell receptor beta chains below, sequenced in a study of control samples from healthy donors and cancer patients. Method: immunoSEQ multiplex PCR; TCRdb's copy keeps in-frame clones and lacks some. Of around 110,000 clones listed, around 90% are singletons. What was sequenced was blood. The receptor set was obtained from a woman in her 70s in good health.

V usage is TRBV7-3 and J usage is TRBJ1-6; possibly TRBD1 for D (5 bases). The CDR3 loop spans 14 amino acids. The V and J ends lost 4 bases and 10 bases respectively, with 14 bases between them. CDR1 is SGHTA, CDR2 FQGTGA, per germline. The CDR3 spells CASSSTGSGSPLHF. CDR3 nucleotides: TGTGCCAGCAGCTCCACAGGTTCGGGCTCACCCCTCCACTTT.

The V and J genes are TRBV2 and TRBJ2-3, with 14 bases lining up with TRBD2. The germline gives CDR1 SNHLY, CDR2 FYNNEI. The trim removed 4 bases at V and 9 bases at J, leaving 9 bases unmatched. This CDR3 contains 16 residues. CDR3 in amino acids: CASSGRLAGGRETQYF. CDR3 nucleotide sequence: TGTGCCAGCAGTGGACGACTAGCGGGGGGGCGTGAGACGCAGTATTTT.

CDR3: CASSPGQILGEQYF. In nucleotides, the CDR3 is TGTGCCAGCAGCCCGGGACAGATCTTGGGCGAGCAGTACTTC. The V and J genes are TRBV7-2 and TRBJ2-7; TRBD1 matches 7 bases. Trimming removed 5 bases from V and 6 bases from J; junction bases left unmatched: 10. Germline-derived CDR1 and CDR2 are SGHTA and FQGNSA. The CDR3 is made up of 14 amino acids.

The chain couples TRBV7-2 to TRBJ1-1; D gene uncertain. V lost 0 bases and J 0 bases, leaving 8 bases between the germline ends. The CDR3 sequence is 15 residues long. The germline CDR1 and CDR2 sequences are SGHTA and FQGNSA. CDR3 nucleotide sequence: TGTGCCAGCAGCTTAGCGGACCGACTGAACACTGAAGCTTTCTTT. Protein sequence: CASSLADRLNTEAFF.

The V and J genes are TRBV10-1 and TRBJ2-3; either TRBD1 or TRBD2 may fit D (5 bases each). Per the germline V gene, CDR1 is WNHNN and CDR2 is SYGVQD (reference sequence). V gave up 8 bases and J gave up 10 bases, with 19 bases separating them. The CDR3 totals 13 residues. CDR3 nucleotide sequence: TGCGCCAGCCTCGGGACCGCAGGAGGTTCGCAGTATTTT. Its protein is CASLGTAGGSQYF.

This chain's CDR3 is CASSPPGPSYNEQFF. CDR3 sequence (DNA): TGTGCCAGCAGCCCACCGGGACCTTCCTACAATGAGCAGTTCTTC. The chain recombines TRBV3-1 (or the pseudogene TRBV3-2) with TRBJ2-1, with D possibly called TRBD1 or TRBD2 (5 bases each). Germline V CDR1 and CDR2: LGHDT, YNNKEL (reference sequence). The CDR3 is 15 amino acids. The V gene lost 4 bases and the J gene lost 1 base, with 11 bases spanning the gap.

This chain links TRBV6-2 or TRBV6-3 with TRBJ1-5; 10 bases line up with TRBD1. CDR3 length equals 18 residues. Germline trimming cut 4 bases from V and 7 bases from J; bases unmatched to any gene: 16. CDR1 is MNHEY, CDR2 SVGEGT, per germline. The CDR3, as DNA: TGTGCCAGCAGTTCGCAGCTCCCGGGACAGGGGCGGGAGCAGCCCCAGCATTTT. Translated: CASSSQLPGQGREQPQHF.

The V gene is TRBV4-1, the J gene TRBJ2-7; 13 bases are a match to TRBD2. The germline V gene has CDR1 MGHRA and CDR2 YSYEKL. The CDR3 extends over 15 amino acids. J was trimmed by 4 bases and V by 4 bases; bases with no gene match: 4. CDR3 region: CASSLGLAGRYEQYF. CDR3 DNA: TGCGCCAGCAGCCTGGGACTAGCGGGGAGGTACGAGCAGTACTTC.